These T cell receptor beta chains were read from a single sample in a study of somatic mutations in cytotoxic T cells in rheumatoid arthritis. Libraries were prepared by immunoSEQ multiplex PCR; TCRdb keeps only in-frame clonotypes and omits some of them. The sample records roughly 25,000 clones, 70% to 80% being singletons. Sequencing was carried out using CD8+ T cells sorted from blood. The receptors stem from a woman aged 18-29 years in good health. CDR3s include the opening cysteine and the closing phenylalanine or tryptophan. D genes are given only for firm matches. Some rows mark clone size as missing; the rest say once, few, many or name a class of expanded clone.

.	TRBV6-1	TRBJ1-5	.	TGTGCCAGCAATAGTCATCAGCCCCAGCATTTT	CASNSHQPQHF
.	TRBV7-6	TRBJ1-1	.	TGTGCCAGCAGCTCCCGGTGGGGTTCGAACACTGAAGCTTTCTTT	CASSSRWGSNTEAFF
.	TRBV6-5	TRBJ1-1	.	TGTGCCAGCAGTTATGTTTGGGGCACTGAAGCTTTCTTT	CASSYVWGTEAFF
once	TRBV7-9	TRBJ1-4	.	TGTGCCAGCAGCTTAGTGGCCAGGGAAAATGAAAAACTGTTTTTT	CASSLVARENEKLFF
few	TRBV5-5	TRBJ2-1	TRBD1	TGTGCCAGCAGCCCCGACTGGGACAGGGGGAACAATGAGCAGTTCTTC	CASSPDWDRGNNEQFF
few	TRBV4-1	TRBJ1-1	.	TGCGCCAGCAGCCAATTTGGGACCGCGAACACTGAAGCTTTCTTT	CASSQFGTANTEAFF
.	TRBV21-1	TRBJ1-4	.	TGTGCCAGGAGGTGCAGGCCGAACCCTGCAACTAATGAAAAACTGTTTTTT	CARRCRPNPATNEKLFF
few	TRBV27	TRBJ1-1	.	TGTGCCAGCAGGCGAAAAGGCTATCTGAACACTGAAGCTTTCTTT	CASRRKGYLNTEAFF
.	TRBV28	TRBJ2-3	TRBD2	TGTGCCAGCAGCCCTGGACTAGTAGTTTCCGATACGCAGTATTTT	CASSPGLVVSDTQYF
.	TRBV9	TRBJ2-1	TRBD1	TGTGCCAGCAGCGTCACAGGGGGCGCCTACAATGAGCAGTTCTTC	CASSVTGGAYNEQFF
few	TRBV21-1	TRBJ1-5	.	TGTGCCAGCAGCAATGGGGAGGGTGGGTGCGGCAATCAGCCCCAGCATTTT	CASSNGEGGCGNQPQHF
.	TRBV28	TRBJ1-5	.	TGTGCCAGCAATAAAATCGGGGGTGAACAGCCCCAGCATTTT	CASNKIGGEQPQHF
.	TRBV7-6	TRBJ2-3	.	TGTGCCAGCAGCTCCGAGTCAGATACGCAGTATTTT	CASSSESDTQYF
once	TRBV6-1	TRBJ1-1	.	TGTGCCAGCAGTGAATCTCCCGGGAACACTGAAGCTTTCTTT	CASSESPGNTEAFF
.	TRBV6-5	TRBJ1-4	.	TGTGCCAGCAGTCCTTGGACCGGGGAAGAAAAACTGTTTTTT	CASSPWTGEEKLFF
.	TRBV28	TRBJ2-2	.	TGTGCCAGCAGACCAGGACCGTTGAACACCGGGGAGCTGTTTTTT	CASRPGPLNTGELFF
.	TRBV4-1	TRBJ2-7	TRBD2	TGCGCCAGCAGCCAAGCGCTAGCGGGAACCTACGAGCAGTACTTC	CASSQALAGTYEQYF
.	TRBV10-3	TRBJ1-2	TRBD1	TGTGCCATCAGTGAGTCGACAGGGGGCGGCTATGGCTACACCTTC	CAISESTGGGYGYTF
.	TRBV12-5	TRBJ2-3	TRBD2	TGTGCTAGTGGCCTGGGACTAGCGGGAGCCCGGGGCGCAGATACGCAGTATTTT	CASGLGLAGARGADTQYF
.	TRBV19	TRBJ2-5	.	TGTGCCAGTAGTACAACGGAACAAGAGACCCAGTACTTC	CASSTTEQETQYF
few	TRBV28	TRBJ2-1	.	TGTGCCAGCAGCCGGAGACTAGAAAATGAGCAGTTCTTC	CASSRRLENEQFF
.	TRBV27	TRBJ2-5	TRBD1	TGTGCCAGCAGCTCCGGGACAGGGGGCGAGAAGACCCAGTACTTC	CASSSGTGGEKTQYF
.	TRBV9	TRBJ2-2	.	TGTGCCAGCAGCGTAGAGGTGGGGTTAGTCACCGGGGAGCTGTTTTTT	CASSVEVGLVTGELFF
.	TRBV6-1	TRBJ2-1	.	TGTGCCAGCAGTGAAGTCGGGCCAGGGGTGTTCAATGAGCAGTTCTTC	CASSEVGPGVFNEQFF
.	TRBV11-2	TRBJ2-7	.	TGTGCCAGCAGCCCACTGGATGGGGGGTACGTTCACGAGCAGTACTTC	CASSPLDGGYVHEQYF
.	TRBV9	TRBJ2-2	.	TGTGCCAGCAGCGACAGGGAGGCGAACACCGGGGAGCTGTTTTTT	CASSDREANTGELFF
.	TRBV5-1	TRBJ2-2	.	TGCGCCAGCAGCTTGGGTCAGGGCCGTAGTACCGGGGAGCTGTTTTTT	CASSLGQGRSTGELFF
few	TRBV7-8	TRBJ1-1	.	TGTGCCAGTCGACGGGGGGGTATGCGGACTGAAGCTTTCTTT	CASRRGGMRTEAFF
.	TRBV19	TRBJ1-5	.	TGTGCCAGTAGTACGGGCGGGGGCAATCAGCCCCAGCATTTT	CASSTGGGNQPQHF
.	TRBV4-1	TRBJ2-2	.	TGCGCCAGCAGCCAAACAGGGACGAACACCGGGGAGCTGTTTTTT	CASSQTGTNTGELFF
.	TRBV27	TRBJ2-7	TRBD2	TGTGCCAGCAGTTCCCTGCCGGGAGGCCGATACGAGCAGTACTTC	CASSSLPGGRYEQYF
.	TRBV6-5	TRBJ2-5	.	TGTGCCAGCAGTTACTCGACCACCGGGGTGGAGACCCAGTACTTC	CASSYSTTGVETQYF
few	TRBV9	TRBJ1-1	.	TGTGCCAGCAGCGAGTTCGGGGATGAAGCTTTCTTT	CASSEFGDEAFF
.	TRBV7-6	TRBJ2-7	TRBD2	TGTGCCAGCAGCTCTGAAGCGGGAGGGCCGCACGAGCAGTACTTC	CASSSEAGGPHEQYF
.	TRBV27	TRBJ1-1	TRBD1	TGTGCCAGCAGTTTACGGCGACAGGGGGTCAGGACTGAAGCTTTCTTT	CASSLRRQGVRTEAFF
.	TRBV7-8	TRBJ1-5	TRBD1	TGTGCCAGCAGCTTAGGGACAGGGACCAATCAGCCCCAGCATTTT	CASSLGTGTNQPQHF
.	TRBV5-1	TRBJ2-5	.	TGCGCCAGCAGCTTAAACCAAGAGACCCAGTACTTC	CASSLNQETQYF
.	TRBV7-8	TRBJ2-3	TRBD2	TGTGCCAGCAGCTCTAGCGGGGGGGCCGGGGATACGCAGTATTTT	CASSSSGGAGDTQYF
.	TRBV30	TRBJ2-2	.	TGTGCCTGGGCCCTGGGTGAGGCCGGGGAGCTGTTTTTT	CAWALGEAGELFF
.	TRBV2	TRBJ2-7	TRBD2	TGTGCCAGCAGTTCCCCTAGCGGCACCTACGAGCAGTACTTC	CASSSPSGTYEQYF
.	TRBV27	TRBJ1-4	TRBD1	TGTGCCAGCAGATTGTTGAAGGGACAGGATGAAAAACTGTTTTTT	CASRLLKGQDEKLFF
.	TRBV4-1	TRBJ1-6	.	TGCGCCAGCAGCCAGATGGGTGCTTCACCCCTCCACTTT	CASSQMGASPLHF
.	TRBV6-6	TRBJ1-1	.	TGTGCCAGCAGGGTGAACACTGAAGCTTTCTTT	CASRVNTEAFF
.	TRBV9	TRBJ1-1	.	TGTGCCAGCAAAGGGCAGAACACTGAAGCTTTCTTT	CASKGQNTEAFF
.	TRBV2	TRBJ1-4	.	TGTGCCAGCAGTAGCGAAAAACTGTTTTTT	CASSSEKLFF